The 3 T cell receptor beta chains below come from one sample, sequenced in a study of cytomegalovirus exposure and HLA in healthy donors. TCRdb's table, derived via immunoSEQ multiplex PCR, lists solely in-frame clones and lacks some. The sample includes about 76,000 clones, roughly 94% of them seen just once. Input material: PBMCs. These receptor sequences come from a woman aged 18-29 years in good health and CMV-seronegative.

The CDR3 DNA follows: TGTGCCTGGAGTGTACGGAGCAATCAGCCCCAGCATTTT. Translating gives CAWSVRSNQPQHF. The J gene is TRBJ1-5, the V gene TRBV30, with unresolved D. V lost 0 bases and J lost 1, with 4 bases in between. This CDR3 is built from 13 residues. CDR1 is GTSNPN, CDR2 SVGIG, per germline (reference sequence).

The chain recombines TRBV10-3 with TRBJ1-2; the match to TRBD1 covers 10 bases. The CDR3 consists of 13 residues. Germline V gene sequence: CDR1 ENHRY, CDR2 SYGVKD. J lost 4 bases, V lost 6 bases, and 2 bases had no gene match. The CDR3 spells CAIRGQGTYGYTF. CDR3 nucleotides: TGTGCCATCAGGGGACAGGGGACCTATGGCTACACCTTC.

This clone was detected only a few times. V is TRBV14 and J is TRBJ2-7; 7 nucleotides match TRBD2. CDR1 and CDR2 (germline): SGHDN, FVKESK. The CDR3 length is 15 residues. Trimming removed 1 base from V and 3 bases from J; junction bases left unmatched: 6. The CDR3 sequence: CASSQALRGSYEQYF. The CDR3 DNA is TGTGCCAGCAGCCAAGCCTTGCGGGGGAGCTACGAGCAGTACTTC.